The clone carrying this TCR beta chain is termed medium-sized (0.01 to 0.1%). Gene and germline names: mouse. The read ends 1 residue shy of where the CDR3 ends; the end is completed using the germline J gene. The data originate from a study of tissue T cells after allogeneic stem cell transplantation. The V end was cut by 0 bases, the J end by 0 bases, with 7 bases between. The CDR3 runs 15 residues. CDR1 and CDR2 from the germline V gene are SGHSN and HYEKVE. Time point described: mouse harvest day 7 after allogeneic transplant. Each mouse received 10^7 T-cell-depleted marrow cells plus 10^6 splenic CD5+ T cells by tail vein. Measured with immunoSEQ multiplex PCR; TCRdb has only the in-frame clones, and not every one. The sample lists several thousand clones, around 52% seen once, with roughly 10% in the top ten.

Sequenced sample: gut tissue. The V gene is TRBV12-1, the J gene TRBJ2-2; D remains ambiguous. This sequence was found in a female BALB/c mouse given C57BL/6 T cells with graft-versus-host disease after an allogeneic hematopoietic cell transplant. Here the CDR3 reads CASSLGPSNTGQLYF. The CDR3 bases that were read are TGTGCCAGCTCTCTCGGGCCGTCAAACACCGGGCAGCTCTAC. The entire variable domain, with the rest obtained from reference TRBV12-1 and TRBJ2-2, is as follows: DSGVVQSPRHIIKEKGGRSVLTCIPISGHSNVVWYQQTLGKELKFLIQHYEKVERDKGFLPSRFSVQQFDDYHSEMNMSALELEDSAMYFCASSLGPSNTGQLYFGEGSKLTVL.